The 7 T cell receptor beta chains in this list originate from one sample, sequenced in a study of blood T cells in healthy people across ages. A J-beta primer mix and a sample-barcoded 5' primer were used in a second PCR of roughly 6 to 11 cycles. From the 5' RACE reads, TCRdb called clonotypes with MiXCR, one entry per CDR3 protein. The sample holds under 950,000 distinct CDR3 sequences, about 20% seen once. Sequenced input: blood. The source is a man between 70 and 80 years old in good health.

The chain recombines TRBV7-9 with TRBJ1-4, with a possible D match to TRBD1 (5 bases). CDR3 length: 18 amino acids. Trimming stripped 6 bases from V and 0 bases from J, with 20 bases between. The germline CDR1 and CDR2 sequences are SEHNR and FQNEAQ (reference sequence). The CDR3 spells CASRLTVLKTSTNEKLFF. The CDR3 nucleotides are TGTGCCAGCAGATTGACAGTTCTCAAAACCTCAACTAATGAAAAACTGTTTTTT.

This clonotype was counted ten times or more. CDR3 coding DNA: TGTGCCAGCAGCTTGGGGCAATCGAACACCGGGGAGCTGTTTTTT. Translated, it gives CASSLGQSNTGELFF. The chain joins TRBV11-2 to TRBJ2-2, with D possibly being TRBD1 (5 bases). CDR1 and CDR2 (germline): SGHAT, FQNNGV. This CDR3 is 15 amino acids long. Trimming took off 3 bases at V and 0 bases at J, with 8 bases between the two ends. Full variable domain (remainder filled in from reference TRBV11-2 and TRBJ2-2): EAGVAQSPRYKIIEKRQSVAFWCNPISGHATLYWYQQILGQGPKLLIQFQNNGVVDDSQLPKDRFSAERLKGVDSTLKIQPAKLEDSAVYLCASSLGQSNTGELFFGEGSRLTVL.

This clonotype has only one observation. Here the CDR3 reads CSSRGDTEAFF. Written as DNA, the CDR3 is TGCAGTTCGAGGGGGGACACTGAAGCTTTCTTT. V and J are TRBV20-1 and TRBJ1-1, with a tentative D call TRBD1 (6 bases). The V and J ends lost 8 bases and 3 bases respectively, with 10 bases between them. Germline V gene lookup returns CDR1 DFQATT and CDR2 SNEGSKA (reference sequence). CDR3 length: 11 residues.

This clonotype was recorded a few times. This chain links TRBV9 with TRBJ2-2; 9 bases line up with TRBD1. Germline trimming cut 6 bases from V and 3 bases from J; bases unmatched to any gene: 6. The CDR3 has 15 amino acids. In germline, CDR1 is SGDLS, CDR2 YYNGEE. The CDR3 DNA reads TGTGCCAGCAACAAACAGGGGGCGGACACCGGGGAGCTGTTTTTT. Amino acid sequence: CASNKQGADTGELFF.

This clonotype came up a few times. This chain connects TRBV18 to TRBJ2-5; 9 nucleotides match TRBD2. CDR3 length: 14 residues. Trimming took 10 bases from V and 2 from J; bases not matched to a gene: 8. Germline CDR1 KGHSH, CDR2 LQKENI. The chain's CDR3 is CATTTSGHQETQYF. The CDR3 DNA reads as TGTGCCACCACCACTAGCGGGCATCAAGAGACCCAGTACTTC.

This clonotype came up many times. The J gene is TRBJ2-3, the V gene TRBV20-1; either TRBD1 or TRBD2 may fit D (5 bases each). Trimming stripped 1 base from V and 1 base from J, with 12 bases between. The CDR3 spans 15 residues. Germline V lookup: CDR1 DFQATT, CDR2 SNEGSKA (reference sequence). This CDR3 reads CSARGGGVGTDTQYF. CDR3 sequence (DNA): TGCAGTGCTAGAGGTGGGGGAGTTGGCACAGATACGCAGTATTTT.

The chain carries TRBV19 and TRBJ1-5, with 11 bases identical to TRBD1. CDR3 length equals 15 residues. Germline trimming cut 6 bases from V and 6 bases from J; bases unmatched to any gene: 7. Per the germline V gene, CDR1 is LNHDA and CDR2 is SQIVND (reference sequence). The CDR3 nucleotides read TGTGCCAGTAGCCCCGGACAGGGGGCATTTCAGCCCCAGCATTTT. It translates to CASSPGQGAFQPQHF. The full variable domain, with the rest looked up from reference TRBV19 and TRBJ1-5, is DGGITQSPKYLFRKEGQNVTLSCEQNLNHDAMYWYRQDPGQGLRLIYYSQIVNDFQKGDIAEGYSVSREKKESFPLTVTSAQKNPTAFYLCASSPGQGAFQPQHFGDGTRLSIL.